These 24 T cell receptor beta chains were sequenced from one sample in a study of blood T cell repertoires in COVID-19. Repertoires were generated with immunoSEQ multiplex PCR, while TCRdb's copy carries only in-frame clones and drops some. The profile shows around 270,000 clones, about 85% of them singletons. Sequencing input: peripheral blood. The receptors derive from a man aged 55 to 70 with acute or convalescent COVID-19.

The rearrangement uses TRBV19 and TRBJ2-1; 8 positions agree with TRBD2. V shed 11 bases, J shed 4 bases, and the junction held 13 bases outside the gene matches. CDR3 length: 15 residues. The germline gives CDR1 LNHDA, CDR2 SQIVND (reference sequence). CDR3 DNA sequence: TGTGCCTCTAAAACTGCGGGGGGCCCTTACAATGAGCAGTTCTTC. It translates to CASKTAGGPYNEQFF.

The rearrangement uses TRBV12-5 and TRBJ1-5; D gene ambiguous. V lost 0 bases, J lost 9 bases, and 18 bases lay in between. The CDR3 consists of 16 residues. Per germline, CDR1 LGHNT and CDR2 FRNRAP. The DNA for the CDR3 is TGTGCTAGTGGTTTGGTACTGGCAGGCCCAAAAGGGCCCCAGCATTTT. The encoded protein is CASGLVLAGPKGPQHF.

The J gene is TRBJ1-3, the V gene TRBV19; TRBD1 matches 7 bases. J gave up 8 bases and V 5 bases, and 12 bases lay outside the gene matches. CDR3 length: 15 residues. Germline CDR1 LNHDA, CDR2 SQIVND (reference sequence). In DNA, the CDR3 is TGTGCCAGTAGTCCTAAGACTTCAAGGGGGCACACCATATATTTT. This sequence encodes CASSPKTSRGHTIYF.

The chain recombines TRBV5-4 with TRBJ2-5, with D perhaps TRBD2 (6 bases). CDR1 SGHNT and CDR2 YYREEE come from the germline V gene (reference sequence). This CDR3 is 14 amino acids long. Deletions cut 4 bases from V and 1 base from J, with 11 bases between. The CDR3 DNA sequence: TGTGCCAGCAGCACGGCGGGAACCCAAGAGACCCAGTACTTC. It is translated as CASSTAGTQETQYF. The entire variable domain, with the rest obtained from reference TRBV5-4 and TRBJ2-5, is as follows: ETGVTQSPTHLIKTRGQQVTLRCSSQSGHNTVSWYQQALGQGPQFIFQYYREEENGRGNFPPRFSGLQFPNYSSELNVNALELDDSALYLCASSTAGTQETQYFGPGTRLLVL.

J is TRBJ2-7 and V is TRBV4-1; 9 bases agree with TRBD1. The V and J ends lost 3 bases and 2 bases, in that order; junction bases with no gene match: 2. The V gene's germline CDR1 is MGHRA and CDR2 YSYEKL. This CDR3 is built from 14 residues. DNA of the CDR3: TGCGCCAGCAGCCACGGGACAGGGCCCTACGAGCAGTACTTC. As protein: CASSHGTGPYEQYF.

About this clone: The junction differs from germline at one of its ends, possibly a read error. The V and J genes are TRBV19 and TRBJ2-5; 13 nucleotides align to TRBD2. This CDR3 region has 16 residues. Germline values: CDR1 LNHDA, CDR2 SQIVND (reference sequence). The CDR3 nucleotides are TGTGCCAGTAGTATCGGACTAGCGGGAGAACAAGGGACCCAGTACTTC. As protein: CASSIGLAGEQGTQYF.

This chain uses TRBV30 with TRBJ1-2; unclear D gene. The CDR3 is 14 residues long. Germline lookup yields CDR1 GTSNPN and CDR2 SVGIG (reference sequence). The V end was cut by 0 bases, the J end by 0 bases, with 8 bases between. CDR3 residues: CAWSVFRTNYGYTF. The CDR3 coding sequence is TGTGCCTGGAGTGTGTTCAGAACTAACTATGGCTACACCTTC.

The rearrangement joins TRBV21-1 to TRBJ1-1; TRBD1 reflects the table's D call only, with no check against the DNA. TRBV21-1 is a known pseudogene. The CDR3 loop spans 16 amino acids. The CDR3 DNA sequence: TGTGCCAGCATCCCAAGGCAGGGCGGCACGAACACTGAAGCTTTCTTT. Translation gives CASIPRQGGTNTEAFF.

On this clone: Other DNA sequences within the sample encode an identical CDR3. This CDR3 is CASSLQGGETQYF. The CDR3, as DNA: TGTGCCAGCAGCTTGCAGGGAGGAGAGACCCAGTACTTC. This rearrangement joins TRBV5-4 to TRBJ2-5, with a possible D match to TRBD2 (6 bases). The length of the CDR3 is 13 residues. V gave up 1 base and J gave up 4 bases, with 8 bases separating them. Per the germline V gene, CDR1 is SGHNT and CDR2 is YYREEE (reference sequence).

This rearrangement joins TRBV30 to TRBJ2-1; 10 bases align to TRBD2. The J segment lost 5 bases and the V segment lost 2 bases, leaving 3 bases of the junction unmatched. The CDR3 contains 14 residues. The V gene's germline CDR1 is GTSNPN and CDR2 SVGIG (reference sequence). The chain's CDR3 is CAWSILAGDNEQFF. The CDR3 DNA is TGTGCCTGGAGTATCCTAGCGGGGGACAATGAGCAGTTCTTC.

This rearrangement joins TRBV5-6 to TRBJ1-1; maybe TRBD1 (5 bases). V was trimmed by 4 bases and J by 5 bases, leaving 6 bases between them. Germline V gives CDR1 SGHDT, CDR2 YYEEEE. The CDR3 consists of 11 residues. CDR3 nucleotides: TGTGCCAGCAGCCGGACAACTGAAGCTTTCTTT. Protein product: CASSRTTEAFF.

This clone was observed a few times. The J gene is TRBJ1-1, the V gene TRBV6-5, with D perhaps matching TRBD1 (6 bases). Per the germline V gene, CDR1 is MNHEY and CDR2 is SVGAGI. Between the trimmed V and J ends, which lost 7 bases and 5 bases, there was a span of 17 bases. The CDR3 contains 14 residues. CDR3 sequence: CASTWTDPMTEAFF. CDR3 DNA sequence: TGTGCCAGCACTTGGACAGACCCGATGACTGAAGCTTTCTTT.

The chain uses TRBV11-2 and TRBJ2-1, with D unresolved. With 1 base removed from V and 8 bases from J, the gap between germline ends came to 9 bases. Germline V gives CDR1 SGHAT, CDR2 FQNNGV. CDR3 length: 13 residues. The CDR3 reads CASSLGRRDEQFF. The CDR3 DNA reads TGTGCCAGCAGCTTAGGGCGGCGCGATGAGCAGTTCTTC.

The V call is TRBV30, the J call TRBJ2-7, with 8 positions matching TRBD1. V lost 5 bases and J lost 6; bases outside the gene matches: 9. The CDR3 is 13 amino acids. CDR1 is GTSNPN, CDR2 SVGIG, per germline (reference sequence). The CDR3 DNA follows: TGTGCCTGGGCCTGGACAGGGAGGAGCGAGCAGTACTTC. Its translation is CAWAWTGRSEQYF.

The chain recombines TRBV5-1 with TRBJ2-7, with D possibly matching TRBD2 (5 bases). The germline V and J ends were trimmed by 1 base and 6 bases, with 17 bases remaining between them. Per the germline V gene, CDR1 is SGHRS and CDR2 is YFSETQ. The CDR3 covers 15 residues. The DNA of the CDR3 is TGCGCCAGCAGCTTGCAGAGAGGGTCCGGTGTCGAGCAGTACTTC. Its protein product is CASSLQRGSGVEQYF.

The V and J genes are TRBV13 and TRBJ1-1; no reliable D call. Germline values: CDR1 PRHDT, CDR2 FYEKMQ (reference sequence). The V and J ends lost 6 bases and 1 base respectively, with 12 bases between them. This CDR3 is 14 amino acids long. CDR3 sequence (DNA): TGTGCCAGCAGTCGGAACAGCCAGAACACTGAAGCTTTCTTT. It specifies CASSRNSQNTEAFF.

The chain links TRBV28 to TRBJ2-7, with TRBD1 matching 9 bases. After removal of 4 bases from V and 2 bases from J, the junction contained 6 bases not matched to a gene. This CDR3 spans 15 amino acids. CDR1 and CDR2 from the germline V gene are MDHEN and SYDVKM. The chain's CDR3 is CASSSGQGRTYEQYF. As DNA, the CDR3 is TGTGCCAGCAGTTCTGGACAGGGGAGGACCTACGAGCAGTACTTC.

The chain employs TRBV9 and TRBJ2-2; TRBD2 aligns across 11 bases. The CDR3 runs to 18 residues. Germline trimming cut 4 bases from V and 3 bases from J; bases unmatched to any gene: 11. The V gene's germline CDR1 is SGDLS and CDR2 YYNGEE. The CDR3 nucleotides read TGTGCCAGCAGCTCGATAGCGGGAGGGCCAATCGACACCGGGGAGCTGTTTTTT. Amino acid sequence: CASSSIAGGPIDTGELFF. Full variable domain (missing parts from reference TRBV9 and TRBJ2-2): DSGVTQTPKHLITATGQRVTLRCSPRSGDLSVYWYQQSLDQGLQFLIQYYNGEERAKGNILERFSAQQFPDLHSELNLSSLELGDSALYFCASSSIAGGPIDTGELFFGEGSRLTVL.

V and J are TRBV11-3 and TRBJ2-7, with 7 bases aligning to TRBD1. The germline V gene encodes CDR1 SGHNT and CDR2 YENEEA. The CDR3 loop spans 14 amino acids. J was trimmed by 1 base and V by 5 bases; bases with no gene match: 5. The CDR3 here is CASSPRDRSYEQYF. In DNA, the CDR3 is TGTGCCAGCAGCCCCCGGGACAGATCCTACGAGCAGTACTTC.

The table lists this clone with a count of one. The chain has TRBV5-4 and TRBJ2-2; D might be TRBD2 (5 bases). The V end was cut by 0 bases, the J end by 1 base, with 13 bases between. Germline lookup yields CDR1 SGHNT and CDR2 YYREEE (reference sequence). The CDR3 spans 17 residues. The CDR3 spells CASSLAPGSMNTGELFF. The CDR3 nucleotides read TGTGCCAGCAGCTTGGCCCCGGGATCGATGAACACCGGGGAGCTGTTTTTT. Full variable domain (remainder filled in from reference TRBV5-4 and TRBJ2-2): ETGVTQSPTHLIKTRGQQVTLRCSSQSGHNTVSWYQQALGQGPQFIFQYYREEENGRGNFPPRFSGLQFPNYSSELNVNALELDDSALYLCASSLAPGSMNTGELFFGEGSRLTVL.

V and J are TRBV12-3 or TRBV12-4 and TRBJ1-1; D remains ambiguous. This CDR3 is 12 amino acids long. The V end lost 2 bases, the J end lost 1 base, and 2 bases lay between the germline ends. The CDR3 sequence: CASSLQNTEAFF. CDR3 nucleotide sequence: TGTGCCAGCAGTTTACAGAACACTGAAGCTTTCTTT.

In this sample, this clone turned up once. The V gene is TRBV24-1, the J gene TRBJ2-3; D possibly corresponds to TRBD1 (5 bases). The V and J ends lost 9 bases and 6 bases respectively, with 18 bases between them. The germline gives CDR1 KGHDR, CDR2 SFDVKD. The CDR3 is made up of 14 amino acids. In DNA, the CDR3 is TGTGCCACCGGAGCCCGGGTCTCAGGGGATACGCAGTATTTT. The encoded protein is CATGARVSGDTQYF.

The chain is built from TRBV27 and TRBJ2-2; 9 positions match TRBD1. The germline gives CDR1 MNHEY, CDR2 SMNVEV (reference sequence). The CDR3 spans 17 residues. With V trimmed by 6 bases and J by 2 bases, 10 bases remained unmatched. The DNA for the CDR3 is TGTGCCAGCAGCAGCCCCGGACAGGGGCCAAACACCGGGGAGCTGTTTTTT. Its translation: CASSSPGQGPNTGELFF.

This sequence joins TRBV19 and TRBJ1-5, with 7 bases lining up with TRBD1. Losses at the gene ends were 8 bases for V and 3 bases for J; bases not matched to a gene: 4. Germline V gives CDR1 LNHDA, CDR2 SQIVND (reference sequence). CDR3 size: 13 residues. The CDR3 bases are TGTGCCAGTGCCCAGGGGGTCAATCAGCCCCAGCATTTT. As protein: CASAQGVNQPQHF.